This T cell receptor (beta chain) was found in a study of OX40 agonist ivuxolimab in advanced cancers. Background on the study: Dosing consisted of intravenous ivuxolimab at 0.01 to 10 mg/kg every 2 weeks.

A remark on this clone: The antigen is undetermined.

Autoimmune disease history or systemic immunosuppression excluded patients. Germline V gives CDR1 SGHAT, CDR2 FQNNGV. Trimming removed 5 bases at V and 9 bases at J, with 17 bases between. CDR3 length: 13 residues. Notes on the study in general: CD4+ and CD8+ T cells in blood underwent clonal expansion by week 6 at 0.1 to 3.0 mg/kg.

TCRdb's table, derived via immunoSEQ multiplex PCR, lists solely in-frame clones and lacks some. The table shows about 93,000 clones, with about 91% occurring only once. The TCR originated in an adult with an advanced solid tumor such as melanoma, head and neck, liver or kidney cancer. The sample here was CD4+ or CD8+ T cells sorted from blood, taken in a trial of the OX40 agonist ivuxolimab. The chain uses TRBV11-2 and TRBJ2-7, with D uncertain. The CDR3 is CASSAGLAIGQYF. CDR3 DNA: TGTGCCAGCAGCGCTGGGCTGGCAATCGGGCAGTACTTC.